These 13 T cell receptor beta chains were all obtained from the same sample, sequenced in a study of blood T cell repertoires in COVID-19. Assay: immunoSEQ multiplex PCR; the TCRdb copy retains only in-frame clones and omits some. The data contain some 46,000 clones, 80% to 90% of them singletons. The sample comprised peripheral blood. These receptor sequences come from a human donor in a cohort sampled during active COVID-19.

The CDR3 DNA sequence: TGCGCCAGCAGTGGTGGAGGGGGCGGCTCACCCCTCCACTTT. Translation gives CASSGGGGGSPLHF. The genes are TRBV10-2 and TRBJ1-6; 7 bases are shared with TRBD1. The CDR3 is 14 residues long. Germline V gives CDR1 WSHSY, CDR2 SAAADI. Trimming cost V 4 bases and J 10 bases; bases outside gene matches: 7.

This chain uses TRBV5-1 with TRBJ2-7, with 10 bases aligning to TRBD2. In germline, CDR1 is SGHRS, CDR2 YFSETQ. Trimming at V came to 0 bases and at J to 2 bases, leaving 14 bases not matched to a gene. The CDR3 has 19 residues. In nucleotides, the CDR3 is TGCGCCAGCAGCTTGGCCCGTGCTAGCGGGAGCCAAAATCCCTACGAGCAGTACTTC. As protein: CASSLARASGSQNPYEQYF.

This chain links TRBV7-9 with TRBJ2-5, with TRBD2 matching 8 bases. From germline, CDR1 is SEHNR and CDR2 FQNEAQ (reference sequence). Trimming took 5 bases from V and 5 from J; bases not matched to a gene: 16. This CDR3 contains 17 residues. The CDR3 loop reads CASSKGLVVLREETQYF. The CDR3 DNA is TGTGCCAGCAGCAAGGGACTAGTGGTACTACGAGAGGAGACCCAGTACTTC.

CDR3 sequence: CASSLRPGQVISEQYF. The CDR3 region has the DNA TGTGCCAGCAGCCTCCGCCCGGGACAGGTGATCTCCGAGCAGTACTTC. This sequence joins TRBV7-8 and TRBJ2-7, with 8 positions matching TRBD1. V was clipped by 5 bases and J by 6 bases; unmatched bases: 15. The CDR3 extends over 16 amino acids. Germline-derived CDR1 and CDR2 are SGHVS and FQNEAQ.

The V call is TRBV19, the J call TRBJ2-1, with 8 bases fitting TRBD2. Germline lookup yields CDR1 LNHDA and CDR2 SQIVND (reference sequence). This CDR3 spans 16 amino acids. Trimming at V came to 0 bases and at J to 8 bases, leaving 9 bases not matched to a gene. CDR3 nucleotide sequence: TGTGCCAGTAGTATAGATCGAAGCGGGAGAGTCTATGAGCAGTTCTTC. Its translation: CASSIDRSGRVYEQFF.

The CDR3, as DNA: TGTGCCAGCAGCTCGGGACCGGGAGTAGCGCCCCTCCACTTT. Protein sequence: CASSSGPGVAPLHF. The V call is TRBV7-3, the J call TRBJ1-6, with D tentatively TRBD1 (5 bases). Trimming shortened V by 4 bases and J by 13 bases, and 17 bases separated the two germline ends. The CDR3 has 14 residues. Germline V gives CDR1 SGHTA, CDR2 FQGTGA.

This clone has only a few counts. This rearrangement joins TRBV3-1 (or the pseudogene TRBV3-2) to TRBJ2-7; no clear D gene. Germline lookup yields CDR1 LGHDT and CDR2 YNNKEL (reference sequence). V lost 4 bases to trimming and J lost 2 bases, with 6 bases between them. The CDR3 covers 12 residues. The CDR3 region has the DNA TGTGCCAGCAGCCGCCAGGCCTACGAGCAGTACTTC. It translates to CASSRQAYEQYF.

This clone showed up just a few times. The chain links TRBV19 to TRBJ2-6, with 9 bases that match TRBD1. J was trimmed by 1 base and V by 9 bases; bases with no gene match: 1. The CDR3 sequence is 14 residues long. Per germline, CDR1 LNHDA and CDR2 SQIVND (reference sequence). CDR3 sequence (DNA): TGTGCCAGCGGGACAGGGTCTGGGGCCAACGTCCTGACTTTC. Its protein is CASGTGSGANVLTF.

DNA for the CDR3: TGCAGCGTGCGGACAGGGCTTTTCTATGGCTACACCTTC. Its translation is CSVRTGLFYGYTF. This chain uses TRBV29-1 with TRBJ1-2; 8 bases are shared with TRBD1. The CDR3 has 13 amino acids. The germline V gene has CDR1 SQVTM and CDR2 ANQGSEA. With 6 bases clipped from V and 4 bases from J, the junction kept 7 bases outside the gene matches.

The chain links TRBV3-1 (or the pseudogene TRBV3-2) to TRBJ2-5; TRBD2 matches at 14 bases. V was pared by 4 bases and J by 3 bases, with 1 base of the junction left unmatched. CDR1 and CDR2 from the germline V gene are LGHDT and YNNKEL (reference sequence). The CDR3 totals 15 residues. Here the CDR3 DNA reads TGTGCCAGCAGCCGGGGACTAGCGGGAGAAGAGACCCAGTACTTC. Its protein product is CASSRGLAGEETQYF.

The rearrangement links TRBV19 to TRBJ2-3; 11 nucleotides align to TRBD2. Trimming at V came to 2 bases and at J to 4 bases, leaving 8 bases not matched to a gene. Germline-derived CDR1 and CDR2 are LNHDA and SQIVND (reference sequence). The CDR3 is made up of 17 amino acids. The CDR3 nucleotides read TGTGCCAGTAGTATAAAGGCTAGCGGGAGGAGGTCAGATACGCAGTATTTT. As protein: CASSIKASGRRSDTQYF.

The chain recombines TRBV29-1 with TRBJ2-1; 7 nucleotides agree with TRBD1. This CDR3 has 14 amino acids. CDR1 and CDR2 (germline): SQVTM, ANQGSEA. Germline trimming cut 4 bases from V and 2 bases from J; bases unmatched to any gene: 5. CDR3 in amino acids: CSVVGQPAYNEQFF. CDR3 nucleotide sequence: TGCAGCGTTGTGGGACAGCCAGCCTACAATGAGCAGTTCTTC.

V gene TRBV2 combines with J gene TRBJ1-2; D gene uncertain. Trimming pared 2 bases from V and 0 bases from J, leaving 10 bases between. The length of the CDR3 is 15 residues. Germline loops: CDR1 SNHLY, CDR2 FYNNEI. CDR3 in amino acids: CASSELAGTNYGYTF. The CDR3, as DNA: TGTGCCAGCAGTGAATTGGCAGGAACTAACTATGGCTACACCTTC.